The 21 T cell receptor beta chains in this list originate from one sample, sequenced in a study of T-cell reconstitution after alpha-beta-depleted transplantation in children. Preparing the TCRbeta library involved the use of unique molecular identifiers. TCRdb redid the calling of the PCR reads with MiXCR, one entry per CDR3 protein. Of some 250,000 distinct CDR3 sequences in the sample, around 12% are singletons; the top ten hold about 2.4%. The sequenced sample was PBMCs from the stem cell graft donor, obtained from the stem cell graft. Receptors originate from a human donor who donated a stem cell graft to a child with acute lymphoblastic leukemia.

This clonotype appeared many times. This CDR3 is CSARSATDFKEFF. CDR3 coding DNA: TGCAGTGCTAGATCAGCTACAGACTTTAAGGAGTTCTTC. The V and J genes are TRBV20-1 and TRBJ2-1; D gene unclear. This CDR3 is built from 13 residues. Trimming pared 2 bases from V and 14 bases from J, leaving 19 bases between. Germline V lookup: CDR1 DFQATT, CDR2 SNEGSKA (reference sequence).

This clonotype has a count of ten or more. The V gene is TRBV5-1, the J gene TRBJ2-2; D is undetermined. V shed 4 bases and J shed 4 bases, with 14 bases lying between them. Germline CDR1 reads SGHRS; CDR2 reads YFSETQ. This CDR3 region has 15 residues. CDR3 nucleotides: TGCGCCAGCAGCCGCGCCCTCAGTGGCACCGGGGAGCTGTTTTTT. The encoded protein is CASSRALSGTGELFF.

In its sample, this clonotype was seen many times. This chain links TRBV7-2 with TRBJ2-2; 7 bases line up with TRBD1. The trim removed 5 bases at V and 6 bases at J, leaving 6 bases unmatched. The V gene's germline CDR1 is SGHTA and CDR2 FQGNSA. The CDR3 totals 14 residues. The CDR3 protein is CASSTHRGAGELFF. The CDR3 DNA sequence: TGTGCCAGCAGCACCCACAGGGGTGCCGGGGAGCTGTTTTTT.

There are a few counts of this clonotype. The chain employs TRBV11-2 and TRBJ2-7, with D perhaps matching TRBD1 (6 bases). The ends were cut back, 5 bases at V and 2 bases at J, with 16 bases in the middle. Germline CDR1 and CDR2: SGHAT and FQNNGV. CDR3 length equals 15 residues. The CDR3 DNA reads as TGTGCCAGCAGCCCACAGGGCACCCCGACCTACGAGCAGTACTTC. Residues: CASSPQGTPTYEQYF.

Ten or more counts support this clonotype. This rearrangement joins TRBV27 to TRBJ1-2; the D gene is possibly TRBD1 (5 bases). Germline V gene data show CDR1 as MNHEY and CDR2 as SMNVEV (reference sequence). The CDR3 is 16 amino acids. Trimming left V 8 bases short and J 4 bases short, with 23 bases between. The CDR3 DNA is TGTGCCAGCTTAGGGGCAGGGAGGGGTCGGCCCTATGGCTACACCTTC. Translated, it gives CASLGAGRGRPYGYTF.

CDR3 loop: CASSPRTERTDTQYF. The CDR3 nucleotides read TGTGCCAGCAGCCCGAGGACCGAACGAACAGATACGCAGTATTTT. V usage is TRBV7-8 and J usage is TRBJ2-3; no firm D call. There are 15 residues in the CDR3. Trimming took 5 bases from V and 3 from J, leaving 15 bases between them. The germline V gene encodes CDR1 SGHVS and CDR2 FQNEAQ.

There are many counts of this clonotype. DNA for the CDR3: TGTGCCAGCAGCTTAGCGCGGGTGATGGGGGCGCGAACTGAAGCTTTCTTT. Its protein product is CASSLARVMGARTEAFF. The chain carries TRBV7-2 and TRBJ1-1; possible D gene TRBD1, 6 bases. Germline loops: CDR1 SGHTA, CDR2 FQGNSA. Trimming stripped 0 bases from V and 5 bases from J, with 19 bases between. CDR3 length: 17 residues. Full variable domain (outside the CDR3, taken from reference TRBV7-2 and TRBJ1-1): GAGVSQSPSNKVTEKGKDVELRCDPISGHTALYWYRQSLGQGLEFLIYFQGNSAPDKSGLPSDRFSAERTGGSVSTLTIQRTQQEDSAVYLCASSLARVMGARTEAFFGQGTRLTVV.

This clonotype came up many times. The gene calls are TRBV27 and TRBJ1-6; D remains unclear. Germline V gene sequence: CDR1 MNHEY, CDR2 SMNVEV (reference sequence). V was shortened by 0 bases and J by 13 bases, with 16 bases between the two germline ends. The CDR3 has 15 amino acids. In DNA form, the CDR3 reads TGTGCCAGCAGTTTATCTCTGGGAGTAGTTTCCCCCCTCCACTTT. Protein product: CASSLSLGVVSPLHF.

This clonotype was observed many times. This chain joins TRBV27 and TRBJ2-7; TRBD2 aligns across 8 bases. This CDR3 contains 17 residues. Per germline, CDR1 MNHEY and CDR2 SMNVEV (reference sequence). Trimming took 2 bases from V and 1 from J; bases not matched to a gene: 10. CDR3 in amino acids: CASSLTLGGGLSYEQYF. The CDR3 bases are TGTGCCAGCAGTTTAACCCTCGGGGGGGGCCTATCCTACGAGCAGTACTTC.

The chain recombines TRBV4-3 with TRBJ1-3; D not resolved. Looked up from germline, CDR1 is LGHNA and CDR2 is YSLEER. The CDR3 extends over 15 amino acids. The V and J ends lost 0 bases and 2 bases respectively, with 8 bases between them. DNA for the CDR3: TGCGCCAGCAGCCAAGATTTAGGGCCTGGAAACACCATATATTTT. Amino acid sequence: CASSQDLGPGNTIYF.

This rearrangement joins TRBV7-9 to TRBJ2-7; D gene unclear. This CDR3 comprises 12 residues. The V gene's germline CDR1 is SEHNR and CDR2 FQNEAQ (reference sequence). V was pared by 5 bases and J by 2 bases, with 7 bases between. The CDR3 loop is CASSLSPYEQYF. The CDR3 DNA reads TGTGCCAGCAGCCTCTCCCCCTACGAGCAGTACTTC.

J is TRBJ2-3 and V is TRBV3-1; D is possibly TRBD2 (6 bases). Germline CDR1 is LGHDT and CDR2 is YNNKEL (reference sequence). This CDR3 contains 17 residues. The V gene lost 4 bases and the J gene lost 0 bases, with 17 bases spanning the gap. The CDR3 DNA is TGTGCCAGCAGCCCCCGAAAGCGGGCCACTAGCACAGATACGCAGTATTTT. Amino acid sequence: CASSPRKRATSTDTQYF.

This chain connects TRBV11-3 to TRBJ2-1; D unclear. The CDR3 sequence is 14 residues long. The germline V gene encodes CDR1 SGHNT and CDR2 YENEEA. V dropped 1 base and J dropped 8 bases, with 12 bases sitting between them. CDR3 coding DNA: TGTGCCAGCAGCTTAGGGGCAGTAAGCGATGAGCAGTTCTTC. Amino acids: CASSLGAVSDEQFF.

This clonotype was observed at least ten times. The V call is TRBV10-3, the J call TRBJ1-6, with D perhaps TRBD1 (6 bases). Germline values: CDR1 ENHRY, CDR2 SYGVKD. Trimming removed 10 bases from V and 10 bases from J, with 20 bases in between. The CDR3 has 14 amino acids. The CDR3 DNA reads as TGTGCCACACACCCGGCGCAGGGGAAATCACCCCTCCACTTT. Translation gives CATHPAQGKSPLHF.

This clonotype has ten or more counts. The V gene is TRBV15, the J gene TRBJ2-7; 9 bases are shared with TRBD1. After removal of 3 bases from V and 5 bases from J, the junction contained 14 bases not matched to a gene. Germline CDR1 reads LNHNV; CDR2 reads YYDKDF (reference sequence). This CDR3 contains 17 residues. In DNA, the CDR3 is TGTGCCACCAGCAGGTTAATTGGACAGGGGCCCCGGGACGAGCAGTACTTC. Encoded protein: CATSRLIGQGPRDEQYF.

This CDR3 reads CASSSVQGGTDTQYF. The CDR3, as DNA: TGTGCCAGCAGCTCGGTGCAGGGTGGGACAGATACGCAGTATTTT. This chain links TRBV5-4 with TRBJ2-3, with a tentative D call TRBD1 (5 bases). Trimming took 3 bases from V and 3 from J, leaving 14 bases between them. CDR1 and CDR2 from the germline V gene are SGHNT and YYREEE (reference sequence). This CDR3 is built from 15 residues.

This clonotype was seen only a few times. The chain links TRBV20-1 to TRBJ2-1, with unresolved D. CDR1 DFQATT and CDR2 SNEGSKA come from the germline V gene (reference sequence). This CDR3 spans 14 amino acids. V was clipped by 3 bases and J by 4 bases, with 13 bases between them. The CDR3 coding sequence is TGCAGTGCTAGTTTTAGTCTCCCATACAATGAGCAGTTCTTC. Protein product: CSASFSLPYNEQFF.

The CDR3 sequence is CASSLSGLAGGRSTDTQYF. Here the CDR3 DNA reads TGTGCCAGCAGTTTATCGGGACTAGCGGGAGGGAGAAGCACAGATACGCAGTATTTT. The chain couples TRBV12-3 or TRBV12-4 to TRBJ2-3; TRBD2 matches 16 bases. Losses at the gene ends were 2 bases for V and 0 bases for J; bases not matched to a gene: 5. The CDR3 sequence is 19 residues long.

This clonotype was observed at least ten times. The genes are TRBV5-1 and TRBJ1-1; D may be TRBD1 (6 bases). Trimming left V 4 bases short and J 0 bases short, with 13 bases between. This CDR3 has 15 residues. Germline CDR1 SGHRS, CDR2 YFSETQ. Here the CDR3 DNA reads TGCGCCAGCAGCCCACCAACAGGGCTGAACACTGAAGCTTTCTTT. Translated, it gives CASSPPTGLNTEAFF.

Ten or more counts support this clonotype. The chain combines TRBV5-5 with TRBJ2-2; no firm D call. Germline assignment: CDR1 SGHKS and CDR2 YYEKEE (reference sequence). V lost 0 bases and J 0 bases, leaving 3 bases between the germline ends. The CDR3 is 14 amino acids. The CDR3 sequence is CASSLAANTGELFF. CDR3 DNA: TGTGCCAGCAGCTTGGCCGCGAACACCGGGGAGCTGTTTTTT.

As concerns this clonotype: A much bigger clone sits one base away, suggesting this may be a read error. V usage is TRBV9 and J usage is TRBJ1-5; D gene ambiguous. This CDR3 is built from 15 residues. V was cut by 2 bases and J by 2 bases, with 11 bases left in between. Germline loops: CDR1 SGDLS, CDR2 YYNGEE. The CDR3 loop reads CASSVGCDGNQPQHF. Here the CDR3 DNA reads TGTGCCAGCAGCGTCGGATGCGATGGCAATCAGCCCCAGCATTTT.